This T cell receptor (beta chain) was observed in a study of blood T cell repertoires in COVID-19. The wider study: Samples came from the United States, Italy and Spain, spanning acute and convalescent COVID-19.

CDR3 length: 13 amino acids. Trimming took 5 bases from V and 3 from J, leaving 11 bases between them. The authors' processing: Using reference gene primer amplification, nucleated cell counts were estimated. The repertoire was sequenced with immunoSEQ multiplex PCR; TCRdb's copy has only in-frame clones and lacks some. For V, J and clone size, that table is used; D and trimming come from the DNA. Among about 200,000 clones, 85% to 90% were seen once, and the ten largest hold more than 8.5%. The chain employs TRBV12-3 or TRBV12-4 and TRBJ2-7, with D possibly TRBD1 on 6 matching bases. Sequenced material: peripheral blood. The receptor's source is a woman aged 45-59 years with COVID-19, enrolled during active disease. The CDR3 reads CASSPPDSYEQYF. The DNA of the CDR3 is TGTGCCAGCAGTCCCCCGGACAGCTACGAGCAGTACTTC.